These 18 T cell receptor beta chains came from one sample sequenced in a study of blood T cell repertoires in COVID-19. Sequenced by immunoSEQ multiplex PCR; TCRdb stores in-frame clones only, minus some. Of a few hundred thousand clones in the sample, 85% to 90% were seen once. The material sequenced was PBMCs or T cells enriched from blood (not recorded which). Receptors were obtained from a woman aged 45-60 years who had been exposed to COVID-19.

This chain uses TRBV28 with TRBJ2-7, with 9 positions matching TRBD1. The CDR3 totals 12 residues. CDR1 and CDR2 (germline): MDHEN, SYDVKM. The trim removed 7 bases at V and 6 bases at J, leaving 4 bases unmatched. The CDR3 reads CASKTGGREQYF. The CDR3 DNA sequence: TGTGCCAGCAAGACAGGGGGTCGCGAGCAGTACTTC.

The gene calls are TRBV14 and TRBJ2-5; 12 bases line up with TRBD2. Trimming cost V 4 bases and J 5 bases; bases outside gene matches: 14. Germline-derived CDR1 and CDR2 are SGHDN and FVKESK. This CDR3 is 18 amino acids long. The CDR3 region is CASSLRLAGDYSLETQYF. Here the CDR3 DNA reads TGTGCCAGCAGCCTCCGACTAGCGGGGGACTATTCCCTCGAGACCCAGTACTTC.

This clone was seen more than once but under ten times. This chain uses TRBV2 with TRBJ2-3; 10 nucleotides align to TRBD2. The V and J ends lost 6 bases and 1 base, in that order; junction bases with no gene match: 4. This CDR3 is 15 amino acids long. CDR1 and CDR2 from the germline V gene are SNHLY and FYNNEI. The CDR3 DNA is TGTGCCAGCAGATCCGGGACTAGCGGCACAGATACGCAGTATTTT. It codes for CASRSGTSGTDTQYF.

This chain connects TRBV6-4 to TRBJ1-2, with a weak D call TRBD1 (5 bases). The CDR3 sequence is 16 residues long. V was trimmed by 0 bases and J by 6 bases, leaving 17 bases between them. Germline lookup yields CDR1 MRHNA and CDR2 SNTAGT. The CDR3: CASSDSSLRDLNGYTF. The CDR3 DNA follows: TGTGCCAGCAGTGACTCGAGCCTCCGGGACTTAAATGGCTACACCTTC.

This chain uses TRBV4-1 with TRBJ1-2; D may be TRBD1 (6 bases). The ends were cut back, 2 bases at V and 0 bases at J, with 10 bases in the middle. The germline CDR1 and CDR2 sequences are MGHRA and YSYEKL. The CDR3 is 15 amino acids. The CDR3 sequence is CASSQQGPPNYGYTF. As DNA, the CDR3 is TGCGCCAGCAGCCAACAGGGGCCCCCTAACTATGGCTACACCTTC.

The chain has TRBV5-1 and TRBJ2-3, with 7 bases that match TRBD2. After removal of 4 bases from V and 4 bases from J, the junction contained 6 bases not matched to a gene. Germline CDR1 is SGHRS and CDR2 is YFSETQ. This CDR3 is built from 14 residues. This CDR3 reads CASSPGLVPDTQYF. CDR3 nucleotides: TGCGCCAGCAGCCCAGGACTAGTCCCAGATACGCAGTATTTT.

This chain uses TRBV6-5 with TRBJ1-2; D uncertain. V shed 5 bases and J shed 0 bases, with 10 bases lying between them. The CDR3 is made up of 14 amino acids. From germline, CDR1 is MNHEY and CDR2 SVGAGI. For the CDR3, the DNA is TGTGCCAGCAGTCCCGGGAGGTCTAACTATGGCTACACCTTC. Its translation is CASSPGRSNYGYTF.

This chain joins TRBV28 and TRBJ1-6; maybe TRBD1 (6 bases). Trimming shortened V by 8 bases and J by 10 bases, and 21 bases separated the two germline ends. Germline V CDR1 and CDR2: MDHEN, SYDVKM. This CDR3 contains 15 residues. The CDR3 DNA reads TGTGCCAGCGCCAGTGGGGGCCCATATGGGTCACCCCTCCACTTT. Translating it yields CASASGGPYGSPLHF.

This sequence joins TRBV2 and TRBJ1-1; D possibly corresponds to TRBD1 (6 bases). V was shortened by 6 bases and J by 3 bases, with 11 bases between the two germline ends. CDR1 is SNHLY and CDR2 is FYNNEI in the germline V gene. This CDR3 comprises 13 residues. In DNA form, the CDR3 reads TGTGCCAGCAGCGAGGACAGATACACTGAAGCTTTCTTT. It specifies CASSEDRYTEAFF. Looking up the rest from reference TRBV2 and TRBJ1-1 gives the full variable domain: EPEVTQTPSHQVTQMGQEVILRCVPISNHLYFYWYRQILGQKVEFLVSFYNNEISEKSEIFDDQFSVERPDGSNFTLKIRSTKLEDSAMYFCASSEDRYTEAFFGQGTRLTVV.

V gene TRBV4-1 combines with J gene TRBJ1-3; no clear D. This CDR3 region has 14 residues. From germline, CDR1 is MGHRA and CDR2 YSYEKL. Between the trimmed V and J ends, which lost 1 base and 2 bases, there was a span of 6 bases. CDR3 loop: CASSQAGTGNTIYF. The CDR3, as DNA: TGCGCCAGCAGCCAAGCAGGCACTGGAAACACCATATATTTT.

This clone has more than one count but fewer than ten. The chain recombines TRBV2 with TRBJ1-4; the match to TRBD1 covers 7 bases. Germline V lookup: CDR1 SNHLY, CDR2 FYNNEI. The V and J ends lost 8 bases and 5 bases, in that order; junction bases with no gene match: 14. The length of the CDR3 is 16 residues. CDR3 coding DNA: TGTGCCAGCGAAGGGGGCAAGCGGTCTTCCAATGAAAAACTGTTTTTT. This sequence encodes CASEGGKRSSNEKLFF.

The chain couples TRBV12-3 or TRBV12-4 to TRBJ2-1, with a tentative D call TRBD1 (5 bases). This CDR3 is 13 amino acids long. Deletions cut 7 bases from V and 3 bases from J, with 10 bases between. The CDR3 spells CASMQGFYNEQFF. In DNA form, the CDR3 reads TGTGCCAGCATGCAGGGCTTCTACAATGAGCAGTTCTTC.

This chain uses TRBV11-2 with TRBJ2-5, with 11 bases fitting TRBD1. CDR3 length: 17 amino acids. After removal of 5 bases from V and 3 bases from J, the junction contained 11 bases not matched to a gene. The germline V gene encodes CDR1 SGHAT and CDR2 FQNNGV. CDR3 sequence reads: CASSMDRGRFGEETQYF. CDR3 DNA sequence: TGTGCCAGCAGCATGGACAGGGGGCGTTTCGGCGAAGAGACCCAGTACTTC.

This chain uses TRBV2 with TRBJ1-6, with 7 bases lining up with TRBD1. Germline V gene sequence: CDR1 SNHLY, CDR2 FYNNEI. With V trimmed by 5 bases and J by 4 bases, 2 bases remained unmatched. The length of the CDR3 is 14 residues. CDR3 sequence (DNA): TGTGCCAGCAGTTTGGACAGGTATAATTCACCCCTCCACTTT. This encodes CASSLDRYNSPLHF. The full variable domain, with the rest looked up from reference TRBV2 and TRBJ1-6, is EPEVTQTPSHQVTQMGQEVILRCVPISNHLYFYWYRQILGQKVEFLVSFYNNEISEKSEIFDDQFSVERPDGSNFTLKIRSTKLEDSAMYFCASSLDRYNSPLHFGNGTRLTVT.

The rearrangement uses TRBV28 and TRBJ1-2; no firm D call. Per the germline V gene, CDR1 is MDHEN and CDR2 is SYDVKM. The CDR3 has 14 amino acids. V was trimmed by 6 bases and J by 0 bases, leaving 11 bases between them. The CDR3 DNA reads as TGTGCCAGCAGAGCTACCCAAGCTAACTATGGCTACACCTTC. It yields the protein CASRATQANYGYTF.

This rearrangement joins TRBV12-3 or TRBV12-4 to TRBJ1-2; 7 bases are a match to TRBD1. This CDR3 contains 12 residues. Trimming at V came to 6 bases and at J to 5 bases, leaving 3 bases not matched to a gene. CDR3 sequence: CASSGQAYGYTF. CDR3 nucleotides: TGTGCCAGCAGCGGACAGGCGTATGGCTACACCTTC.

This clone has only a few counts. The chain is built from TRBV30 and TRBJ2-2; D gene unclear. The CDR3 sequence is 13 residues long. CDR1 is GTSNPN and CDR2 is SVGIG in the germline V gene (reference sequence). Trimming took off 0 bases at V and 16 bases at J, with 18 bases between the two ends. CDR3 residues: CAWSVTGRGEEFF. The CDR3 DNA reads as TGTGCCTGGAGTGTAACGGGTCGAGGCGAGGAGTTTTTT. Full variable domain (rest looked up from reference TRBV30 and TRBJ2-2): SQTIHQWPATLVQPVGSPLSLECTVEGTSNPNLYWYRQAAGRGLQLLFYSVGIGQISSEVPQNLSASRPQDRQFILSSKKLLLSDSGFYLCAWSVTGRGEEFFGEGSRLTVL.

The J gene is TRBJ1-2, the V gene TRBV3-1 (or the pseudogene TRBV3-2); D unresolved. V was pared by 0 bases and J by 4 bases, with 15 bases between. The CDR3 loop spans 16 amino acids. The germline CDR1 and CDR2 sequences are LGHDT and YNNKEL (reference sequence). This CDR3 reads CASSQDLRWGGYGYTF. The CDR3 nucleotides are TGTGCCAGCAGCCAAGATCTAAGGTGGGGAGGCTATGGCTACACCTTC.